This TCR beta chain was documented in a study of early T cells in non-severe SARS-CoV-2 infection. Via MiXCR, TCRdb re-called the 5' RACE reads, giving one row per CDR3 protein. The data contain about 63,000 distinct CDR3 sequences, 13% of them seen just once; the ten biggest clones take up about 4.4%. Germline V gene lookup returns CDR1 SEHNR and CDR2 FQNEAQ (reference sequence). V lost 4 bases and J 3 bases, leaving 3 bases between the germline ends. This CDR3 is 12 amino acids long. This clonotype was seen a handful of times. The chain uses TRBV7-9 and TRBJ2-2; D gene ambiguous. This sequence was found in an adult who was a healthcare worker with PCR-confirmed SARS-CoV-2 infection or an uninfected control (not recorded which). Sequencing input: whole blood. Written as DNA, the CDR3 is TGTGCCAGCAGCTCTCACACCGGGGAGCTGTTTTTT. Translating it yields CASSSHTGELFF.